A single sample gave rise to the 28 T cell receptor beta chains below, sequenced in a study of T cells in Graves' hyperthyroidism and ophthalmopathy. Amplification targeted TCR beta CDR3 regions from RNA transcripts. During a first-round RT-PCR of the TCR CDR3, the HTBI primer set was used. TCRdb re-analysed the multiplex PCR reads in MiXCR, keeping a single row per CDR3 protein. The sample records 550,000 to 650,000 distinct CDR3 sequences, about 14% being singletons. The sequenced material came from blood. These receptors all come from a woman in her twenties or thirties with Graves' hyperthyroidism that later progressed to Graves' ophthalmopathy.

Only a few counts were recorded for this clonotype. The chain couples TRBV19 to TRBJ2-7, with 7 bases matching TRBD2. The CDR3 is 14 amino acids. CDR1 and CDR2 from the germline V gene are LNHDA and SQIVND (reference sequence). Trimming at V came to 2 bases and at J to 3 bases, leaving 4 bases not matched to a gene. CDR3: CASSIKRGNYEQYF. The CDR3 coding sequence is TGTGCCAGTAGTATAAAGCGGGGCAACTACGAGCAGTACTTC.

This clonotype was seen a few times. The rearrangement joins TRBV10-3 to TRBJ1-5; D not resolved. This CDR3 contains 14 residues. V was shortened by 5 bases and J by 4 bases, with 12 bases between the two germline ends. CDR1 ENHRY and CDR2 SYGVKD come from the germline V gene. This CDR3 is CAISPENSNQPQHF. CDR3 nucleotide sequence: TGTGCCATCAGTCCCGAAAACAGTAATCAGCCCCAGCATTTT.

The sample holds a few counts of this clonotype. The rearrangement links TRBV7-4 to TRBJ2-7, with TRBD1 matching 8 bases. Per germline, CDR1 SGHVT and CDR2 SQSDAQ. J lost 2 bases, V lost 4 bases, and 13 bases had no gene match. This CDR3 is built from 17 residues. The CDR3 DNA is TGTGCCAGCAGCTCAGCTCCATCCGGGACAGGACCCTACGAGCAGTACTTC. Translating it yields CASSSAPSGTGPYEQYF.

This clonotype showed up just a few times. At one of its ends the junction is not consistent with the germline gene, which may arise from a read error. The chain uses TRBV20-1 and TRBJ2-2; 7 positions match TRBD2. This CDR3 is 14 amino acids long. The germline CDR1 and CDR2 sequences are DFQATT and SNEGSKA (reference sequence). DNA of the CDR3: TGCGGTGCTAGGAATAGGGGAGGGGCCGGGGAGCTGTTTTTT. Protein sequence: CGARNRGGAGELFF.

DNA for the CDR3: TGTGCCAGCAGCCAGCCGGAATCCGGGGAGCTGTTTTTT. Amino acid sequence: CASSQPESGELFF. The V call is TRBV3-1, the J call TRBJ2-2; unclear D gene. The CDR3 is made up of 13 amino acids. Germline V gene sequence: CDR1 LGHDT, CDR2 YNNKEL (reference sequence). V dropped 3 bases and J dropped 6 bases, with 8 bases sitting between them.

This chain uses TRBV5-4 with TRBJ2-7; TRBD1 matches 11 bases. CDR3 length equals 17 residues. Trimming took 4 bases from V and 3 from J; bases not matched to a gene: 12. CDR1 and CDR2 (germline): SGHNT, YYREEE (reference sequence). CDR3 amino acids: CASSGRGTGGKVYEQYF. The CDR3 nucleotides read TGTGCCAGCAGCGGGAGAGGGACAGGGGGGAAAGTCTACGAGCAGTACTTC.

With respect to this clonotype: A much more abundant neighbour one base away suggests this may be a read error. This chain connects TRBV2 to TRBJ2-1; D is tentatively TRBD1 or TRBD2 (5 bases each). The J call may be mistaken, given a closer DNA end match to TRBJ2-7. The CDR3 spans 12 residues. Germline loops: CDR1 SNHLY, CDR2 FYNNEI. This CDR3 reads CASTWDRNEQYF. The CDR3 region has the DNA TGTGCCAGCACCTGGGACCGCAATGAGCAGTACTTC.

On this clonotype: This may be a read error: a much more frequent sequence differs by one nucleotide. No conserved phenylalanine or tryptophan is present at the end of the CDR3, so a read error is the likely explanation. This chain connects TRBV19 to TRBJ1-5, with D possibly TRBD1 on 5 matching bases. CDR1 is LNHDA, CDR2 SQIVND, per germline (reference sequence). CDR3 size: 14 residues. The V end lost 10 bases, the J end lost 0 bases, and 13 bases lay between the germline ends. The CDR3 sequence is CATQQAYSNQPQHL. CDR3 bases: TGTGCCACCCAACAGGCATATAGCAATCAGCCCCAGCATCTT.

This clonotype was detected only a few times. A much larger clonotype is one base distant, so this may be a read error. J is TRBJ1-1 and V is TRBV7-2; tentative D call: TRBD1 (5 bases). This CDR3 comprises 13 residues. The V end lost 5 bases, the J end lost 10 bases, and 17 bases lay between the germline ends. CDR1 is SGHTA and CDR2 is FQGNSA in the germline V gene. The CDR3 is CASSPGWAFGAFF. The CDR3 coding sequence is TGTGCCAGCAGCCCAGGGTGGGCTTTTGGAGCTTTCTTT.

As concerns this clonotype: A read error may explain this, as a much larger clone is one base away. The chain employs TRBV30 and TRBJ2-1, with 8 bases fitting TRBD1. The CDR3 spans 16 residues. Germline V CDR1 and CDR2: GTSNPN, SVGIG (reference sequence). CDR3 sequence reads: CAWSVGTGLLYNEQLF. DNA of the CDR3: TGTGCCTGGAGTGTAGGGACAGGCCTCCTCTACAATGAGCAGCTCTTC.

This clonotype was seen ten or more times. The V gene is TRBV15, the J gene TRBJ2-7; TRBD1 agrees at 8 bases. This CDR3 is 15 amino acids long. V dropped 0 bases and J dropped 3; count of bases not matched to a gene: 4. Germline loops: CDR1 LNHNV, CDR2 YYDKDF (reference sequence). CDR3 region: CATSRDRGLDYEQYF. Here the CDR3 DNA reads TGTGCCACCAGCAGAGACAGGGGGCTGGACTACGAGCAGTACTTC.

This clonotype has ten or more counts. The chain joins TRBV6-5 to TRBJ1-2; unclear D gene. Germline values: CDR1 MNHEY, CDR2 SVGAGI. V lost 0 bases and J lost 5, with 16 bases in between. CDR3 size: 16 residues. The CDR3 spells CASSYSSTGGYYGYTF. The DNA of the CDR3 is TGTGCCAGCAGTTACTCGAGTACGGGCGGATATTATGGCTACACCTTC.

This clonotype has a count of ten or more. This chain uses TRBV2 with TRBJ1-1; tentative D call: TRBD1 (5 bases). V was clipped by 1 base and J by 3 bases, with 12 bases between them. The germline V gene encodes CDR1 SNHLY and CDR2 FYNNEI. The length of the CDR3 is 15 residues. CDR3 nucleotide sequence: TGTGCCAGCAGTGAAGAGCCGGGGGAATACACTGAAGCTTTCTTT. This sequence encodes CASSEEPGEYTEAFF.

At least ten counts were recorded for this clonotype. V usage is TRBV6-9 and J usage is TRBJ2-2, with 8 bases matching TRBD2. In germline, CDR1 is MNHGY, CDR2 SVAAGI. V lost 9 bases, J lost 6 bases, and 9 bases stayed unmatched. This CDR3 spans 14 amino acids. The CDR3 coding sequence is TGTGCCAGGGGGAATAGCGGGGCCCCCGGGGAGCTGTTTTTT. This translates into CARGNSGAPGELFF.

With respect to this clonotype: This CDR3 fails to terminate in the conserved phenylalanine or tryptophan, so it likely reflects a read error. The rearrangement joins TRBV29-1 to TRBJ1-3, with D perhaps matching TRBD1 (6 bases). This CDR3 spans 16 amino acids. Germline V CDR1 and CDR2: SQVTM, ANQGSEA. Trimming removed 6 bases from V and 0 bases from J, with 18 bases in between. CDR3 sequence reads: CSVALIWDTSGNTIYS. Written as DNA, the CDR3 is TGCAGCGTAGCCCTAATATGGGACACCTCTGGAAACACCATATATTCT.

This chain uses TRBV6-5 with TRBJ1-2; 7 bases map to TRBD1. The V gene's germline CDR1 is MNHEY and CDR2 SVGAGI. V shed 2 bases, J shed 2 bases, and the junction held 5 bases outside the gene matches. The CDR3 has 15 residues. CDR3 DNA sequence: TGTGCCAGCAGTTACGGGACAGCCTCCAACTATGGCTACACCTTC. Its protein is CASSYGTASNYGYTF.

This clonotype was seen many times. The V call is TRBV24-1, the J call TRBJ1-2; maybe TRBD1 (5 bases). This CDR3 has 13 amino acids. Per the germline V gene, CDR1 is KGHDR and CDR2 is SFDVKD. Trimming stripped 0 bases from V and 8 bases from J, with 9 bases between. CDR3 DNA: TGTGCCACCAGTGATTTGAAAAGGGGAGGCTACACCTTC. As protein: CATSDLKRGGYTF.

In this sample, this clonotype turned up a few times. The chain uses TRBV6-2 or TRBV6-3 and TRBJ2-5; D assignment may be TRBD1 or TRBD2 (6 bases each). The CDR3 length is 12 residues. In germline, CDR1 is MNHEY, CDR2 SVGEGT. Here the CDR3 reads CASTGGEVVQYF. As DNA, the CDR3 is TGTGCTTCGACCGGGGGCGAGGTTGTCCAGTACTTC.

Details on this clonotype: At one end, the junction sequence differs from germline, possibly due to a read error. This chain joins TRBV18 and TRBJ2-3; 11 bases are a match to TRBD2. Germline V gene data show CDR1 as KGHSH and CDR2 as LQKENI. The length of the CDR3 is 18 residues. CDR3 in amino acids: CDSSPLVLAGGFTDTQYF. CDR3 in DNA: TGTGACAGCTCACCCTTGGTGCTAGCGGGAGGATTCACAGATACGCAGTATTTT.

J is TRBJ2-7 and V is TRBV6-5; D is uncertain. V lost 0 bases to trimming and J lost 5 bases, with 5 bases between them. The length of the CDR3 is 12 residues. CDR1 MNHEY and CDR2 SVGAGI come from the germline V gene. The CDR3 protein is CASSYSTNEQYF. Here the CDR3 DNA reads TGTGCCAGCAGTTACTCGACGAACGAGCAGTACTTC.

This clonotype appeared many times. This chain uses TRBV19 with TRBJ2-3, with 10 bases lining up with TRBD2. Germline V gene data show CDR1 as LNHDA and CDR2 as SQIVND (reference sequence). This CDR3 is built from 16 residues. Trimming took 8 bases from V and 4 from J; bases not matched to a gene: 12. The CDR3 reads CASLSLAGEGPDTQYF. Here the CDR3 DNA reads TGTGCCAGTCTCTCCCTAGCGGGAGAAGGGCCAGATACGCAGTATTTT.

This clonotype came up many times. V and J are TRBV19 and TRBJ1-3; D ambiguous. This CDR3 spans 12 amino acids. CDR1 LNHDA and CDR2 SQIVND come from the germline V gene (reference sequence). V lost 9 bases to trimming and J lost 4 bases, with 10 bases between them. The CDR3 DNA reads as TGTGCCAGCAGCATCCAGGGAAACACCATATATTTT. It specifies CASSIQGNTIYF.

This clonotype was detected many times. The CDR3 nucleotides read TGTGCCTGGACCCCCTATGGTCTGGGGCGCGGCTACACCTTC. Protein: CAWTPYGLGRGYTF. V usage is TRBV30 and J usage is TRBJ1-2; D may be TRBD1 (5 bases). The ends were cut back, 4 bases at V and 8 bases at J, with 20 bases in the middle. Germline V CDR1 and CDR2: GTSNPN, SVGIG (reference sequence). This CDR3 contains 14 residues.

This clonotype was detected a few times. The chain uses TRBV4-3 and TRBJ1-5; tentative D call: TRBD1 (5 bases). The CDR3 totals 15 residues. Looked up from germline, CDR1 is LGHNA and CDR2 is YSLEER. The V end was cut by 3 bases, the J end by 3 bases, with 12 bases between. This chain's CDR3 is CASSHFDSLNQPQHF. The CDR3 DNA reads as TGCGCCAGCAGCCACTTTGACAGCCTCAATCAGCCCCAGCATTTT.

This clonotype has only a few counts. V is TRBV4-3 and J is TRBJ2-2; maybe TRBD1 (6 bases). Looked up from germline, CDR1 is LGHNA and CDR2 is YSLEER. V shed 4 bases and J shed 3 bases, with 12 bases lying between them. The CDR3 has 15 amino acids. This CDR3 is CASSRGSGDTGELFF. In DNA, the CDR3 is TGCGCCAGCAGCCGGGGGTCAGGGGACACCGGGGAGCTGTTTTTT.

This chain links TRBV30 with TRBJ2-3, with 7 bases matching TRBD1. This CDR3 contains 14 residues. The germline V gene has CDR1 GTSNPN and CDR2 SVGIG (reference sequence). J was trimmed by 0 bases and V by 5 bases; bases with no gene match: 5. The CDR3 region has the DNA TGTGCCTGGGAGGACAGGACCAGCACAGATACGCAGTATTTT. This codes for CAWEDRTSTDTQYF.

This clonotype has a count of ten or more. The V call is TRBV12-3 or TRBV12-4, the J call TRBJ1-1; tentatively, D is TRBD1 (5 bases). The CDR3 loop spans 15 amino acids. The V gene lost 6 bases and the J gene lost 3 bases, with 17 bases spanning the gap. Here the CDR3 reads CASRPGPGQDTEAFF. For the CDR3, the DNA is TGTGCCAGCAGACCCGGGCCGGGGCAGGACACTGAAGCTTTCTTT.

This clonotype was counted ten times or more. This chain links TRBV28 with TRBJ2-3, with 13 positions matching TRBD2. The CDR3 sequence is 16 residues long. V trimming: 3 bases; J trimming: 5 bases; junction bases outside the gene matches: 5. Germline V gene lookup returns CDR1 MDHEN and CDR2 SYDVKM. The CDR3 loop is CASSFPGLAGIDTQYF. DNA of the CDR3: TGTGCCAGCAGTTTCCCGGGACTAGCGGGAATAGATACGCAGTATTTT.